Below are 27 T cell receptor beta chains sequenced from a single sample in a study of blood T cell repertoires in COVID-19. Sequenced by immunoSEQ multiplex PCR; TCRdb stores in-frame clones only, minus some. The data contain about 110,000 clones, 84% of them singletons. The specimen sequenced was peripheral blood. These receptors originate from a woman between 45 and 65 years old with acute or convalescent COVID-19.

The chain joins TRBV5-1 to TRBJ1-6; 11 nucleotides line up with TRBD1. V lost 4 bases to trimming and J lost 8 bases; unmatched junction nucleotides: 5. Germline loops: CDR1 SGHRS, CDR2 YFSETQ. The CDR3 is made up of 15 amino acids. CDR3 sequence: CASSGGTGGDSPLHF. The CDR3 bases are TGCGCCAGCAGCGGCGGGACAGGGGGAGATTCACCCCTCCACTTT. The complete variable domain, with remaining parts taken from reference TRBV5-1 and TRBJ1-6, reads KAGVTQTPRYLIKTRGQQVTLSCSPISGHRSVSWYQQTPGQGLQFLFEYFSETQRNKGNFPGRFSGRQFSNSRSEMNVSTLELGDSALYLCASSGGTGGDSPLHFGNGTRLTVT.

This chain connects TRBV9 to TRBJ2-7, with D maybe TRBD1 (5 bases). The CDR3 covers 15 residues. Between the trimmed V and J ends, which lost 4 bases and 3 bases, there was a span of 17 bases. Germline V gene data show CDR1 as SGDLS and CDR2 as YYNGEE. The CDR3 DNA sequence: TGTGCCAGCAGCCCTCGGGCAGGGCCTGGCTACGAGCAGTACTTC. This gives the protein CASSPRAGPGYEQYF.

This clone is a singleton in its sample. The chain links TRBV7-3 to TRBJ2-2; TRBD2 matches at 11 bases. The CDR3 contains 17 residues. Germline CDR1 reads SGHTA; CDR2 reads FQGTGA. The junction had 5 bases not matched to a gene; V was cut back by 4 bases and J by 1 base. Written as DNA, the CDR3 is TGTGCCAGCAGCTCGCCTCTAGCGGGGGGGAACACCGGGGAGCTGTTTTTT. This codes for CASSSPLAGGNTGELFF. The full variable domain, with the rest looked up from reference TRBV7-3 and TRBJ2-2, is GAGVSQTPSNKVTEKGKYVELRCDPISGHTALYWYRQSLGQGPEFLIYFQGTGAADDSGLPNDRFFAVRPEGSVSTLKIQRTERGDSAVYLCASSSPLAGGNTGELFFGEGSRLTVL.

This clone was counted only a few times. The V gene is TRBV19, the J gene TRBJ2-6; D is uncertain. CDR3 length equals 15 residues. V lost 8 bases to trimming and J lost 2 bases, with 13 bases between them. The germline V gene encodes CDR1 LNHDA and CDR2 SQIVND (reference sequence). This chain's CDR3 is CASHSDRAGANVLTF. DNA for the CDR3: TGTGCCAGTCACTCCGACCGGGCTGGGGCCAACGTCCTGACTTTC.

V gene TRBV5-8 combines with J gene TRBJ1-4, with 7 bases matching TRBD1. This CDR3 region has 16 residues. V was clipped by 0 bases and J by 5 bases; unmatched bases: 7. Germline V gene lookup returns CDR1 SGHTS and CDR2 YDEGEE. CDR3: CASSLAGGFANEKLFF. DNA for the CDR3: TGTGCCAGCAGCTTGGCAGGGGGGTTTGCGAATGAAAAACTGTTTTTT.

The V call is TRBV19, the J call TRBJ2-3; TRBD2 agrees at 14 bases. Trimming at V came to 2 bases and at J to 7 bases, leaving 5 bases not matched to a gene. The germline gives CDR1 LNHDA, CDR2 SQIVND (reference sequence). This CDR3 has 16 residues. CDR3 nucleotides: TGTGCCAGTAGTATAAGGACTAGCGGGGGGTCCAATACGCAGTATTTT. It is translated as CASSIRTSGGSNTQYF.

This clone has more than one count but fewer than ten. The V and J genes are TRBV7-8 and TRBJ2-7, with unresolved D. V was cut by 4 bases and J by 0 bases, with 10 bases left in between. Germline V gene lookup returns CDR1 SGHVS and CDR2 FQNEAQ. This CDR3 comprises 14 residues. The CDR3 nucleotides are TGTGCCAGCAGCTCACTTACTTTCTCCTACGAGCAGTACTTC. The encoded protein is CASSSLTFSYEQYF.

This chain connects TRBV21-1 to TRBJ2-2; TRBD1, as called in the table, went unchecked against the DNA. TRBV21-1 is labeled a pseudogene. This CDR3 contains 15 residues. This CDR3 is CASSHPMGQGGELFF. CDR3 nucleotides: TGTGCCAGCAGCCACCCGATGGGTCAGGGCGGGGAGCTGTTTTTT.

The table lists this clone with a few counts. This sequence joins TRBV12-3 or TRBV12-4 and TRBJ1-1, with D possibly matching TRBD1 (5 bases). The CDR3 loop spans 13 amino acids. Trimming stripped 6 bases from V and 0 bases from J, with 8 bases between. In DNA form, the CDR3 reads TGTGCCAGCAGGGGGCAGTTGAACACTGAAGCTTTCTTT. Protein product: CASRGQLNTEAFF.

The genes are TRBV19 and TRBJ1-1; D ambiguous. The CDR3 totals 16 residues. CDR1 and CDR2 (germline): LNHDA, SQIVND (reference sequence). V was shortened by 1 base and J by 0 bases, with 12 bases between the two germline ends. The CDR3 is CASSIAPDTLNTEAFF. The CDR3 DNA is TGTGCCAGTAGTATAGCCCCAGACACCTTGAACACTGAAGCTTTCTTT.

The chain couples TRBV12-3 or TRBV12-4 to TRBJ2-7; possible D gene TRBD2, 5 bases. The CDR3 consists of 13 residues. Trimming took off 10 bases at V and 4 bases at J, with 17 bases between the two ends. DNA of the CDR3: TGTGCCACGTCCACCGGGGTGGCATACGAGCAGTACTTC. Protein sequence: CATSTGVAYEQYF.

This clone was picked up a small number of times. This specimen includes other DNA sequences encoding the same CDR3. The genes are TRBV5-1 and TRBJ2-7; 7 bases agree with TRBD1. V trimming: 4 bases; J trimming: 0 bases; junction bases outside the gene matches: 4. Germline V lookup: CDR1 SGHRS, CDR2 YFSETQ. The CDR3 contains 14 residues. CDR3 nucleotide sequence: TGCGCCAGCAGCCCGACAGGGATCTCCTACGAGCAGTACTTC. Translation gives CASSPTGISYEQYF.

J is TRBJ1-2 and V is TRBV6-5, with TRBD1 as a possible D gene (6 bases). The CDR3 sequence is 15 residues long. Trimming took 4 bases from V and 4 from J, leaving 16 bases between them. Looked up from germline, CDR1 is MNHEY and CDR2 is SVGAGI. CDR3 nucleotide sequence: TGTGCCAGCAGTTCAACCTTCGGGACAATCTATGGCTACACCTTC. Its translation is CASSSTFGTIYGYTF.

About this clone: The conserved closing phenylalanine or tryptophan is absent in this CDR3, likely reflecting a read error. The V and J genes are TRBV9 and TRBJ1-2; D is possibly TRBD1 (5 bases). The CDR3 consists of 14 residues. CDR1 and CDR2 (germline): SGDLS, YYNGEE. Trimming stripped 0 bases from V and 8 bases from J, with 14 bases between. The CDR3 sequence is CASSVEGLSGGYTL. The CDR3 DNA reads TGTGCCAGCAGCGTAGAGGGACTCTCGGGGGGCTACACCCTC.

The DNA for the CDR3 is TGTGCCAGTAGTACCGGTGGAGGGTTTGGAGCTTTCTTT. Translated, it gives CASSTGGGFGAFF. This chain links TRBV19 with TRBJ1-1; D remains unclear. Germline loops: CDR1 LNHDA, CDR2 SQIVND (reference sequence). This CDR3 has 13 amino acids. V was clipped by 4 bases and J by 10 bases, with 16 bases between them.

The genes are TRBV20-1 and TRBJ1-2; TRBD1 matches at 9 bases. This CDR3 is 11 amino acids long. V dropped 7 bases and J dropped 5; count of bases not matched to a gene: 2. CDR1 and CDR2 (germline): DFQATT, SNEGSKA (reference sequence). CDR3 residues: CSGDRDYGYTF. The CDR3, as DNA: TGCAGTGGGGACAGGGATTATGGCTACACCTTC.

J is TRBJ1-2 and V is TRBV19; D gene unclear. Germline-derived CDR1 and CDR2 are LNHDA and SQIVND (reference sequence). There are 10 residues in the CDR3. The V gene lost 7 bases and the J gene lost 5 bases, with 5 bases spanning the gap. The CDR3 reads CASNSYGYTF. CDR3 in DNA: TGTGCCAGTAATAGTTATGGCTACACCTTC.

The rearrangement links TRBV5-5 to TRBJ1-6; no clear D gene. This CDR3 comprises 14 residues. Germline CDR1 and CDR2: SGHKS and YYEKEE (reference sequence). With 6 bases removed from V and 2 bases from J, the gap between germline ends came to 9 bases. CDR3 loop: CASTAGPYNSPLHF. The CDR3 DNA reads TGTGCCAGCACCGCGGGCCCCTATAATTCACCCCTCCACTTT.

The rearrangement links TRBV30 to TRBJ2-1, with D possibly being TRBD1 (6 bases). The germline V gene encodes CDR1 GTSNPN and CDR2 SVGIG (reference sequence). V dropped 4 bases and J dropped 4 bases, with 17 bases sitting between them. The CDR3 totals 15 residues. This chain's CDR3 is CAWTKTGLSYNEQFF. The CDR3 DNA reads as TGTGCCTGGACCAAAACAGGGTTATCATACAATGAGCAGTTCTTC.

Only one count was recorded for this clone. This rearrangement joins TRBV2 to TRBJ1-2; TRBD1 matches 7 bases. This CDR3 comprises 12 residues. With 8 bases clipped from V and 1 base from J, the junction kept 1 base outside the gene matches. Germline-derived CDR1 and CDR2 are SNHLY and FYNNEI. CDR3 sequence: CASGQDNYGYTF. CDR3 bases: TGTGCCAGCGGACAGGATAACTATGGCTACACCTTC.

This chain uses TRBV18 with TRBJ1-2; possible D gene TRBD1, 6 bases. Trimming took off 3 bases at V and 8 bases at J, with 16 bases between the two ends. The CDR3 consists of 14 residues. Germline values: CDR1 KGHSH, CDR2 LQKENI. The CDR3 region has the DNA TGTGCCAGCTCACCGAACCGGGGGGCGGGAGGCTACACCTTC. Protein sequence: CASSPNRGAGGYTF.

This clone was detected only a few times. The chain is built from TRBV3-1 (or the pseudogene TRBV3-2) and TRBJ2-3, with 7 bases aligning to TRBD1. Germline V gives CDR1 LGHDT, CDR2 YNNKEL (reference sequence). The ends lost 2 bases at V and 0 bases at J; junction bases unmatched: 5. The CDR3 consists of 16 residues. The CDR3 reads CASSQQGQRSTDTQYF. CDR3 sequence (DNA): TGTGCCAGCAGCCAACAGGGACAGCGTAGCACAGATACGCAGTATTTT.

The CDR3 nucleotides read TGTGCCTGGACCCGGACAGGGGATGGCTACACCTTC. This sequence encodes CAWTRTGDGYTF. This rearrangement joins TRBV30 to TRBJ1-2, with TRBD1 matching over 9 bases. Germline V gene sequence: CDR1 GTSNPN, CDR2 SVGIG (reference sequence). The junction had 3 bases not matched to a gene; V was cut back by 4 bases and J by 6 bases. The CDR3 extends over 12 amino acids.

The chain links TRBV5-1 to TRBJ1-1, with unresolved D. The V gene's germline CDR1 is SGHRS and CDR2 YFSETQ. V gave up 8 bases and J gave up 0 bases, with 14 bases separating them. This CDR3 contains 14 residues. The CDR3 here is CASSHSTMNTEAFF. Written as DNA, the CDR3 is TGCGCCAGTAGTCATTCAACGATGAACACTGAAGCTTTCTTT.

The chain carries TRBV30 and TRBJ1-6; D is uncertain. Trimming stripped 2 bases from V and 6 bases from J, with 17 bases between. CDR1 and CDR2 (germline): GTSNPN, SVGIG (reference sequence). CDR3 length: 16 residues. The CDR3 DNA reads as TGTGCCTGGAGTCCGGGGAGGTCATCGGGTAATTCACCCCTCCACTTT. Translation: CAWSPGRSSGNSPLHF.

This clone was found a few times. The V and J genes are TRBV28 and TRBJ1-1, with D unresolved. CDR1 and CDR2 (germline): MDHEN, SYDVKM. Trimming pared 3 bases from V and 2 bases from J, leaving 16 bases between. The CDR3 length is 16 residues. CDR3 nucleotides: TGTGCCAGCAGTTTTTTTGGGAGGACGGATAACACTGAAGCTTTCTTT. As protein: CASSFFGRTDNTEAFF.

This chain uses TRBV30 with TRBJ1-2; 8 bases agree with TRBD1. This CDR3 comprises 14 residues. Trimming at V came to 2 bases and at J to 6 bases, leaving 8 bases not matched to a gene. The germline gives CDR1 GTSNPN, CDR2 SVGIG (reference sequence). CDR3 nucleotides: TGTGCCTGGAGTAGAGACAGGGGTTACAATGGCTACACCTTC. Its protein is CAWSRDRGYNGYTF.